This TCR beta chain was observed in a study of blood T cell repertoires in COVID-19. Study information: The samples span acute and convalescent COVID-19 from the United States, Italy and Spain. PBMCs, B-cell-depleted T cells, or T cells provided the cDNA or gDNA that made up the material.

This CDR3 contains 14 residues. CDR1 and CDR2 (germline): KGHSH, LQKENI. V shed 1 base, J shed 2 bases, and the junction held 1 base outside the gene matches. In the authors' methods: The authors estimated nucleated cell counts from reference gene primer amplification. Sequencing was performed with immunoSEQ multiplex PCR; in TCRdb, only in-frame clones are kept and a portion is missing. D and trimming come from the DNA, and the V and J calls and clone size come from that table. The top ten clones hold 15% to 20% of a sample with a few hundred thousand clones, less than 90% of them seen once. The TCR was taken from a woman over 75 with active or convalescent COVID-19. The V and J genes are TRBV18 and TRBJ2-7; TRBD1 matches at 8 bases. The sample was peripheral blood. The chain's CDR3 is CASSPQDRAYEQYF. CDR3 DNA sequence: TGTGCCAGCTCACCACAGGACAGGGCCTACGAGCAGTACTTC.